This TCR beta chain was documented in a study of shared clonotypes between healthy human individuals. General observations from the study: Clonotypes not shared had lower generation probabilities than those common to all four donors. Exclusively blood specimens were collected; tissue repertoires likely differ. In four donors, around 5% of naive CD4 clonotypes appeared in common.

Measured with immunoSEQ multiplex PCR; TCRdb has only the in-frame clones, and not every one. Seen here are under 2,000,000 clones, about 95% observed once, and the top ten hold roughly 1.2%. A remark on this clone: Its target is unknown.

Naive CD8 cells, CD45RO-negative and positively selected for CCR7, excluded terminally differentiated effector memory CD45RA+ cells. The CDR3 length is 14 residues. The germline V gene has CDR1 SGHTA and CDR2 FQGNSA. V lost 4 bases and J 12 bases, leaving 22 bases between the germline ends. Sequenced sample: naive CD8+ T cells sorted from blood. The sequence came from a young man in good health. This rearrangement joins TRBV7-2 to TRBJ2-7; TRBD1 is a possible D gene (6 bases). The CDR3 nucleotides read TGTGCCAGCAGCTCCCGAAAGGGACACTTTGGGATGTACTTC. This encodes CASSSRKGHFGMYF. Full variable domain (outside the CDR3, taken from reference TRBV7-2 and TRBJ2-7): GAGVSQSPSNKVTEKGKDVELRCDPISGHTALYWYRQSLGQGLEFLIYFQGNSAPDKSGLPSDRFSAERTGGSVSTLTIQRTQQEDSAVYLCASSSRKGHFGMYFGPGTRLTVT.